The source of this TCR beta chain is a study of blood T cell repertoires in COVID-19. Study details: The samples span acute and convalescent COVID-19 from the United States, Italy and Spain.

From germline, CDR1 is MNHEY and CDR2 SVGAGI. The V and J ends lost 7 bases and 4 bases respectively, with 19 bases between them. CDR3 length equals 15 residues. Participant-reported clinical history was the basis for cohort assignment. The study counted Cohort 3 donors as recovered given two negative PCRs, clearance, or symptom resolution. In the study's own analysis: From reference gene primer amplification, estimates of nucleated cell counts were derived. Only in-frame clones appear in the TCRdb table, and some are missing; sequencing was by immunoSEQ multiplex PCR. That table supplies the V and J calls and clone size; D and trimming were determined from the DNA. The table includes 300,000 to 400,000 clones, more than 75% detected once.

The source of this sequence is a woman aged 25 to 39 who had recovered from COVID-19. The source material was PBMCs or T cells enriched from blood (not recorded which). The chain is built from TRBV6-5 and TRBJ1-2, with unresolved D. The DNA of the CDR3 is TGTGCCAGCATCCGAGGTACCGGGAGACTCTATGGCTACACCTTC. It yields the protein CASIRGTGRLYGYTF.